This TCR beta chain was profiled in a study of regulatory T cells in long-lasting Graves disease. TCR beta libraries were built with iRepertoire HTBI primers and Arm-PCR of CDR3 regions. TCRdb processed the multiplex PCR reads anew with MiXCR; each CDR3 protein has one entry. The table records fewer than 550,000 distinct CDR3 sequences, more than 15% of them present only once. J gave up 4 bases and V 9 bases, and 5 bases lay outside the gene matches. The CDR3 is 13 residues long. Germline-derived CDR1 and CDR2 are MNHEY and SVGEGT. The time point: newly diagnosed GD, antithyroid drugs for less than 3 months. Preparation of the TCR library used RNA extracted from PBMCs. The sample holds a few counts of this clonotype. These data were likewise used in another study, on T cells in Graves' hyperthyroidism and ophthalmopathy.

Specimen: peripheral blood mononuclear cells (PBMCs), collected at new diagnosis, from a patient treated with antithyroid drugs. The gene calls are TRBV6-2 or TRBV6-3 and TRBJ2-7; TRBD1 matches at 11 bases. The TCR comes from a woman aged 35 to 60 with Graves disease. DNA for the CDR3: TGTGCCAGTCAAAGGGACAGGGGGTACGAGCAGTACTTC. Translating it yields CASQRDRGYEQYF.